Here is one T cell receptor beta chain with its context. There is no known antigen for this receptor. No qualities accompany the bases; no much larger clone lies one base away. The CDR1 and CDR2 encoded by the germline V gene are SGHTS and YDEGEE. Trimming removed 3 bases from V and 7 bases from J; the gene matches leave 11 bases unexplained. Including the terminal cysteine and phenylalanine, the CDR3 comprises 16 residues. Only the CDR3 DNA is retained, 48 bases long and in frame from the first base. Blood samples were collected up to 4 times in the first month after transplant and then at least monthly when available. The data are from a study of graft-versus-host responses after intestinal transplantation (TCRdb year 2021). About the full investigation: Recipients received multivisceral, liver-intestinal, or isolated intestinal transplants. Alloreactive clones were identified by sequencing pre-transplant mixed lymphocyte reaction products and comparing these products with unstimulated pre-transplant donor and recipient T cells. A cohort of roughly 25 intestinal transplant recipients, including one retransplant, was enrolled, and a few patients lacking pretransplant specimens were excluded. Anti-thymocyte globulin induction was given to all recipients, followed by maintenance tacrolimus and steroids for around three years. Instead of going to the commercial service, samples from a few later patients were sequenced in-house on an Illumina MiSeq and processed with MiXCR. After intestinal transplantation, graft-versus-host and host-versus-graft alloreactive T cell clones in the graft, circulation and bone marrow were tracked using bulk TCR-beta CDR3 sequencing. Donor T cell macrochimerism was defined as a peak of at least 4% donor T cells among recipient peripheral blood mononuclear cells.

Study-wide findings and limitations: Early after transplant, peak levels of circulating GvH clones were found to be associated with declines in HvG clones. Patients with donor T cell macrochimerism had high GvH to HvG T cell clonal ratios in their allografts. GvH clones were detected in recipient bone marrow, and some of these GvH clones were observed earlier in ileal mucosa or blood, consistent with an intestinal mucosal origin. The conclusions were limited by the relatively low number and heterogeneity of the intestinal transplant patients.

Libraries were prepared through the immunoSEQ multiplex PCR assay. Adaptive Biotechnologies carried out high-throughput TCR-beta CDR3 sequencing of genomic DNA for most patients. The original methods were these. TCR sequencing data for some 19 patients were retrieved from Adaptive's ImmunoSEQ software; three other patients were processed with MiXCR and VDJtools. Because the origin of CDR3 nucleotide sequences shared between donor and recipient could not be assigned, those sequences were removed. Alloreactive clones required at least 2-fold expansion over unstimulated cells and minimum CFSE-low frequency of 0.002% (template counts) or 0.001% (read counts). A clone was considered mappable if detected in the sequenced pre-transplant spleen, lymph node, or MLR CFSE-low populations of the donor or recipient. Cumulative frequency of alloreactive clones was calculated as a percentage of all sequences weighted by copy number. This is the immuneACCESS table as TCRdb keeps it, with only in-frame sequences that have V and J called. A part of the clones is gone; compared with another copy, unresolved V genes explain less than half, and the rest is unexplained. The V and J calls and clone size were taken over from that table, and D and trimming were inferred from the DNA. This sample comprises tens of thousands of clones, just under 95% of them detected only once. Less than 0.85% of the sample is in the top ten clones.

The source material was PBMCs, sampled 16 days after intestinal transplant. Recombination linked TRBV5-8 to TRBJ2-7; 12 central nucleotides agree with TRBD1. The TCR comes from a human patient who received an intestinal transplant, so some T cells may come from the graft donor. The encoded CDR3 is CASSWVPGQGAEEQYF. The nucleotide sequence reads TGTGCCAGCAGCTGGGTACCGGGACAGGGGGCGGAAGAGCAGTACTTC.